This entry is about one T cell receptor beta chain. This clonotype has more than one count but fewer than ten. The antigen it binds to is not known. No qualities accompany the bases; no much larger clone lies one base away. PBMCs were isolated by Ficoll-Paque density gradient centrifugation. The data derive from a study of T-cell memory formation after mild COVID-19 listed by TCRdb under 2021. Describing the broader study: TCR sequence clusters from the two donors were found to be largely donor specific. Longitudinal TCRalpha and TCRbeta repertoire sequencing tracked T-cell clones expanding and contracting after mild COVID-19 in a couple of donors. Two young, previously healthy adult volunteers, one female and one male, were included in the cohort. The investigation overall reported the following: Only a couple of mild cases were covered in the study, and larger cohorts including severe cases with pre-infection samples were considered necessary. Contracting CD4+ clones appeared mostly in the CM and EM memory subsets, whereas CD8+ clones were enriched in EMRA. From day 15 to 85, contracting clones showed balanced CD4/CD8 phenotypes, whereas a second wave of clones that expanded from day 15 to 37 leaned towards CD4+. Some responding clones were found in pre-infection memory, which suggests that pre-existing cross-reactive memory T cells took part in the SARS-CoV-2 response. Whether the second-wave clones peaking on day 37 were SARS-CoV-2 specific was not confirmed.

The listed sequencing device is Illumina NovaSeq 6000. TCRalpha and TCRbeta cDNA libraries were built by 5'RACE with constant-segment primers, adding sample barcodes and unique molecular identifiers. RNA was extracted from every sample with Trizol reagent. The libraries were amplified in two PCR steps, and the second step added a second sample barcode and Illumina TruSeq adapters. Libraries were sequenced on an Illumina NovaSeq with 2 x 150 bp paired-end reads. Regarding the original processing steps: Demultiplexing of reads and collapsing into UMI-guided consensus sequences were performed with migec v1.2.7. Using mixcr v2.1.11, UMI consensuses were aligned to TRA and TRB V and J templates and then assembled into clonotypes. A clonotype was counted as expanded or contracted only if both edgeR and NoisET called the change significant, with noise models trained on biological replicates. For edgeR calls, the thresholds were a false discovery rate-adjusted p below 0.01 and a log2 fold-change of 1. As an exploratory analysis of dynamics, max-normalized trajectories of the 1000 most abundant clonotypes were examined by PCA with hierarchical clustering. Separately sequenced CD4+ and CD8+ repertoires were used to assign a CD4 or CD8 phenotype to each responding clone. Using fastp at Q25 and MiXCR, TCRdb reprocessed the public reads and kept productive beta chains. When rows share a CDR3 protein, they turn into one entry using the most common DNA and genes. TCRdb, not the authors, supplied the V and J calls. This sample comprises fewer than 400,000 distinct CDR3 sequences, under 15% of them detected only once. The ten largest clones take up over 20% of the sample.

V and J are truncated by 6 bases and 4 bases respectively, leaving an intervening sequence of 16 bases. The CDR3 numbers 13 residues from cysteine through phenylalanine. This entry keeps only the CDR3 DNA: 39 bases, framed from base 1. As encoded in the germline V gene, CDR1 is SQVTM while CDR2 is ANQGSEA. The clonotype comes from a man between 18 and 35 years old who had mild COVID-19 (a few samples of this study predate the infection). The sample titles of this study are shuffled in the database, so cell type and time point are left out; the donor was told from shared clones. The specimen sequenced was PBMCs or a T cell subset sorted from them (not recorded which). This receptor chain uses TRBV29-1 and TRBJ2-7; possibly the D gene is TRBD1, per 6 matching bases. Read as DNA, the sequence is TGCAGCGTCGGGTCAGGGGAGATATACGAGCAGTACTTC. This sequence encodes CSVGSGEIYEQYF.